The 27 T cell receptor beta chains below all came from one sample that was sequenced in a study of T cell responses to AZD1222 COVID-19 vaccine. Assay: immunoSEQ multiplex PCR; the TCRdb copy retains only in-frame clones and omits some. Here the sample spans fewer than 200,000 clones, almost 90% being singletons. The sequences come from peripheral blood, collected on day 0 of AZD1222 vaccination. The receptors derive from an adult in good health.

The chain has TRBV5-1 and TRBJ2-3, with D maybe TRBD1 (5 bases). The CDR3 is 12 residues long. The V end lost 2 bases, the J end lost 8 bases, and 9 bases lay between the germline ends. The germline V gene has CDR1 SGHRS and CDR2 YFSETQ. CDR3 amino acids: CASSLEQGTQYF. CDR3 DNA: TGCGCCAGCAGCTTAGAGCAGGGTACGCAGTATTTT.

CDR3: CASSPGRFGNTIYF. Here the CDR3 DNA reads TGTGCCAGCAGCCCCGGGAGATTTGGAAACACCATATATTTT. The chain uses TRBV5-4 and TRBJ1-3; no definite D call. The ends were cut back, 4 bases at V and 3 bases at J, with 11 bases in the middle. CDR1 is SGHNT and CDR2 is YYREEE in the germline V gene (reference sequence). This CDR3 is built from 14 residues.

The CDR3, as DNA: TGTGCCAGCAGCGTGACTAGCGGCTTCACCGGGGAGCTGTTTTTT. The encoded protein is CASSVTSGFTGELFF. The gene calls are TRBV5-4 and TRBJ2-2; the match to TRBD2 covers 9 bases. CDR3 length: 15 amino acids. Germline V gives CDR1 SGHNT, CDR2 YYREEE (reference sequence). Trimming at V came to 4 bases and at J to 4 bases, leaving 5 bases not matched to a gene.

In DNA form, the CDR3 reads TGTGCCACCAGTAAGATTCTAGCGGGACCCAATGAGCAGTTCTTC. This translates into CATSKILAGPNEQFF. The gene calls are TRBV24-1 and TRBJ2-1; 9 positions agree with TRBD2. The CDR3 has 15 residues. CDR1 is KGHDR, CDR2 SFDVKD, per germline. V lost 6 bases to trimming and J lost 6 bases; unmatched junction nucleotides: 8.

This chain joins TRBV2 and TRBJ1-5; possible D gene TRBD1, 5 bases. This CDR3 spans 13 amino acids. Germline values: CDR1 SNHLY, CDR2 FYNNEI. The germline V and J ends were trimmed by 3 bases and 7 bases, with 10 bases remaining between them. The CDR3 sequence is CASSDPGKQPQHF. Written as DNA, the CDR3 is TGTGCCAGCAGTGACCCAGGGAAGCAGCCCCAGCATTTT. Drawing the rest from reference TRBV2 and TRBJ1-5, the complete variable domain is EPEVTQTPSHQVTQMGQEVILRCVPISNHLYFYWYRQILGQKVEFLVSFYNNEISEKSEIFDDQFSVERPDGSNFTLKIRSTKLEDSAMYFCASSDPGKQPQHFGDGTRLSIL.

The chain recombines TRBV7-2 with TRBJ1-5; D gene uncertain. Trimming took off 3 bases at V and 0 bases at J, with 15 bases between the two ends. This CDR3 is built from 17 residues. The germline gives CDR1 SGHTA, CDR2 FQGNSA. CDR3 nucleotide sequence: TGTGCCAGCAGCTTGATAGCGGGAGTGTATAGCAATCAGCCCCAGCATTTT. Protein: CASSLIAGVYSNQPQHF.

The V and J genes are TRBV9 and TRBJ2-7, with TRBD2 matching 9 bases. The CDR3 is made up of 17 amino acids. With V trimmed by 7 bases and J by 3 bases, 17 bases remained unmatched. CDR1 is SGDLS and CDR2 is YYNGEE in the germline V gene. DNA for the CDR3: TGTGCCAGCCCCTCTCAAGCGGGGGGCCTTACCAACTACGAGCAGTACTTC. Protein: CASPSQAGGLTNYEQYF.

The rearrangement uses TRBV7-3 and TRBJ2-5; perhaps TRBD2 as D (7 bases). V was pared by 0 bases and J by 10 bases, with 9 bases between. CDR1 SGHTA and CDR2 FQGTGA come from the germline V gene. The CDR3 has 12 residues. The CDR3 spells CASSLTGGDQYF. As DNA, the CDR3 is TGTGCCAGCAGCTTAACAGGGGGGGACCAGTACTTC.

This clone came up a few times. Within the sample, other DNA sequences also encode this same CDR3. V is TRBV9 and J is TRBJ2-2, with D hard to call. The V end lost 3 bases, the J end lost 1 base, and 4 bases lay between the germline ends. The CDR3 totals 13 residues. The germline V gene has CDR1 SGDLS and CDR2 YYNGEE. CDR3 protein: CASSGWNTGELFF. Here the CDR3 DNA reads TGTGCCAGCAGCGGATGGAACACCGGGGAGCTGTTTTTT. The entire variable domain, with the rest obtained from reference TRBV9 and TRBJ2-2, is as follows: DSGVTQTPKHLITATGQRVTLRCSPRSGDLSVYWYQQSLDQGLQFLIQYYNGEERAKGNILERFSAQQFPDLHSELNLSSLELGDSALYFCASSGWNTGELFFGEGSRLTVL.

This chain links TRBV11-2 with TRBJ1-2; D call uncertain. V lost 0 bases and J 8 bases, leaving 13 bases between the germline ends. The germline gives CDR1 SGHAT, CDR2 FQNNGV. The CDR3 covers 14 residues. This CDR3 is CASSLEVKESGYTF. CDR3 nucleotides: TGTGCCAGCAGCTTAGAGGTAAAAGAGTCCGGCTACACCTTC.

Remarks on this clone: A read error may produce the germline difference seen at one junction end. The rearrangement links TRBV7-7 to TRBJ2-2; the match to TRBD1 covers 9 bases. Germline V CDR1 and CDR2: SSHAT, FNYEAQ (reference sequence). CDR3 length: 17 amino acids. CDR3 residues: CASRNPLTGGDTGELFF. The CDR3 DNA reads TGTGCTAGCAGGAACCCATTGACAGGGGGTGATACCGGGGAGCTGTTTTTT.

The sample holds one count of this clone. The chain is built from TRBV5-6 and TRBJ2-1, with 9 bases that match TRBD1. Germline-derived CDR1 and CDR2 are SGHDT and YYEEEE. This CDR3 has 13 residues. The V and J ends lost 4 bases and 6 bases, in that order; junction bases with no gene match: 2. The CDR3 DNA reads TGTGCCAGCAGCATGGACAGGGGCAATGAGCAGTTCTTC. It is translated as CASSMDRGNEQFF.

V gene TRBV6-2 or TRBV6-3 combines with J gene TRBJ2-3, with D maybe TRBD2 (5 bases). CDR1 is MNHEY, CDR2 SVGEGT, per germline. The CDR3 contains 14 residues. With 0 bases removed from V and 6 bases from J, the gap between germline ends came to 10 bases. CDR3: CASSYSWVADTQYF. DNA of the CDR3: TGTGCCAGCAGTTACTCGTGGGTAGCGGATACGCAGTATTTT.

The genes are TRBV7-6 and TRBJ2-1, with D unresolved. Germline CDR1 is SGHVS and CDR2 is FNYEAQ. The CDR3 length is 16 residues. V was shortened by 5 bases and J by 6 bases, with 20 bases between the two germline ends. The CDR3 region has the DNA TGTGCCAGCAGCCCCCTTATCGGGCCCTCTCCCAATGAGCAGTTCTTC. Its protein product is CASSPLIGPSPNEQFF.

The chain has TRBV19 and TRBJ1-1; tentatively, D is TRBD1 (5 bases). The V end was cut by 0 bases, the J end by 4 bases, with 9 bases between. Germline V CDR1 and CDR2: LNHDA, SQIVND (reference sequence). CDR3 size: 14 residues. The CDR3 sequence: CASSIDTGGTEAFF. For the CDR3, the DNA is TGTGCCAGTAGTATAGATACCGGGGGCACTGAAGCTTTCTTT. The complete variable domain, with remaining parts taken from reference TRBV19 and TRBJ1-1, reads DGGITQSPKYLFRKEGQNVTLSCEQNLNHDAMYWYRQDPGQGLRLIYYSQIVNDFQKGDIAEGYSVSREKKESFPLTVTSAQKNPTAFYLCASSIDTGGTEAFFGQGTRLTVV.

The chain recombines TRBV4-2 with TRBJ2-1; 8 nucleotides align to TRBD2. From germline, CDR1 is LGHNA and CDR2 YNFKEQ. The CDR3 sequence is 16 residues long. J was trimmed by 4 bases and V by 0 bases; bases with no gene match: 5. The CDR3 DNA sequence: TGTGCCAGCAGCCAAGATAGCGGGACCTATTACAATGAGCAGTTCTTC. It encodes CASSQDSGTYYNEQFF.

The CDR3 loop reads CASRAGDHSTDTQYF. CDR3 nucleotide sequence: TGTGCCAGCAGAGCCGGGGACCACTCGACAGATACGCAGTATTTT. The chain employs TRBV2 and TRBJ2-3; the D call may be TRBD1 or TRBD2 (5 bases each). V was cut by 6 bases and J by 3 bases, with 16 bases left in between. CDR1 is SNHLY and CDR2 is FYNNEI in the germline V gene. The CDR3 runs 15 residues.

V usage is TRBV19 and J usage is TRBJ1-3; 8 nucleotides agree with TRBD1. CDR3 length: 14 amino acids. From germline, CDR1 is LNHDA and CDR2 SQIVND (reference sequence). The ends lost 6 bases at V and 6 bases at J; junction bases unmatched: 7. As DNA, the CDR3 is TGTGCCAGTAGGCCGGACAGGGTATTAAACACCATATATTTT. The encoded protein is CASRPDRVLNTIYF.

The J gene is TRBJ2-7, the V gene TRBV6-5; D possibly corresponds to TRBD1 (5 bases). V was trimmed by 0 bases and J by 3 bases, leaving 9 bases between them. Looked up from germline, CDR1 is MNHEY and CDR2 is SVGAGI. This CDR3 has 14 residues. The CDR3 is CASSYSSGIYEQYF. In DNA, the CDR3 is TGTGCCAGCAGTTACTCATCAGGGATCTACGAGCAGTACTTC.

The rearrangement links TRBV20-1 to TRBJ2-1; D is perhaps TRBD1 (5 bases). The germline gives CDR1 DFQATT, CDR2 SNEGSKA (reference sequence). V lost 3 bases, J lost 0 bases, and 12 bases lay in between. The CDR3 extends over 15 amino acids. The CDR3, as DNA: TGCAGTGCTAGTCTCCCCAGGGACTCCTACAATGAGCAGTTCTTC. It codes for CSASLPRDSYNEQFF.

The chain has TRBV5-8 and TRBJ1-5; unclear D gene. The germline V gene encodes CDR1 SGHTS and CDR2 YDEGEE. The V gene lost 4 bases and the J gene lost 1 base, with 27 bases spanning the gap. The CDR3 runs 20 residues. CDR3 in amino acids: CASSVYLRRALGGSNQPQHF. CDR3 in DNA: TGTGCCAGCAGCGTCTACCTACGCCGGGCCCTGGGAGGGAGCAATCAGCCCCAGCATTTT.

The chain is built from TRBV11-2 and TRBJ1-1; D is uncertain. The CDR3 covers 13 residues. In germline, CDR1 is SGHAT, CDR2 FQNNGV. Trimming pared 0 bases from V and 6 bases from J, leaving 8 bases between. Here the CDR3 DNA reads TGTGCCAGCAGCTTAGATCGCGTCGCTGAAGCTTTCTTT. This gives the protein CASSLDRVAEAFF.

The genes are TRBV19 and TRBJ2-1, with D perhaps matching TRBD1 or TRBD2 (5 bases each). V gave up 4 bases and J gave up 0 bases, with 16 bases separating them. Germline V gene lookup returns CDR1 LNHDA and CDR2 SQIVND (reference sequence). The CDR3 loop spans 17 amino acids. This CDR3 is CASSTSGRGSSYNEQFF. DNA for the CDR3: TGTGCCAGTAGTACCTCGGGGCGAGGCAGCTCCTACAATGAGCAGTTCTTC. The full variable domain, completed using reference TRBV19 and TRBJ2-1, is DGGITQSPKYLFRKEGQNVTLSCEQNLNHDAMYWYRQDPGQGLRLIYYSQIVNDFQKGDIAEGYSVSREKKESFPLTVTSAQKNPTAFYLCASSTSGRGSSYNEQFFGPGTRLTVL.

The chain combines TRBV2 with TRBJ2-7, with a tentative D call TRBD2 (6 bases). Germline V CDR1 and CDR2: SNHLY, FYNNEI. The CDR3 has 13 residues. V lost 7 bases, J lost 4 bases, and 14 bases lay in between. The CDR3 loop is CASNGLAGYEQYF. CDR3 DNA sequence: TGTGCCAGCAATGGTCTTGCGGGATACGAGCAGTACTTC.

DNA of the CDR3: TGTGCCAGCAGCAACGGACAGGGGAGTTTTGGAAACACCATATATTTT. It is translated as CASSNGQGSFGNTIYF. V and J are TRBV21-1 and TRBJ1-3; TRBD1 is the table's D call, not checked against the DNA. TRBV21-1 is an annotated pseudogene. This CDR3 has 16 amino acids.

V and J are TRBV7-2 and TRBJ2-3; the match to TRBD2 covers 7 bases. The trim removed 1 base at V and 5 bases at J, leaving 3 bases unmatched. Germline CDR1 reads SGHTA; CDR2 reads FQGNSA. This CDR3 is built from 14 residues. The CDR3 DNA sequence: TGTGCCAGCAGCTTAGGGGGGAGGGTAGATACGCAGTATTTT. This translates into CASSLGGRVDTQYF.

The V gene is TRBV20-1, the J gene TRBJ1-2; weak D call: TRBD1 (5 bases). Germline values: CDR1 DFQATT, CDR2 SNEGSKA (reference sequence). CDR3 size: 11 residues. In DNA form, the CDR3 reads TGCACCGCCGGGACGGCGAATGGCTACACCTTC. This codes for CTAGTANGYTF.